Given below is one T cell receptor (beta chain) in context. The target antigen is unknown. The data were taken from a study of OX40 agonist ivuxolimab in advanced cancers. Study results and caveats: At 0.1 to 3.0 mg/kg and by week 6, CD4+ and CD8+ T cells in the blood had expanded clonally.

The data were produced by immunoSEQ multiplex PCR, yet TCRdb's version contains in-frame clones alone and is incomplete. The table shows around 60,000 clones, with nearly 90% occurring only once. This CDR3 is built from 13 residues. The V end was cut by 7 bases, the J end by 0 bases, with 8 bases between. Germline V gene lookup returns CDR1 MNHEY and CDR2 SMNVEV (reference sequence). The TCR originated in an adult with an advanced solid tumor such as melanoma, head and neck, liver or kidney cancer. The sample in question was CD4+ or CD8+ T cells sorted from blood, obtained in a trial of the OX40 agonist ivuxolimab. V is TRBV27 and J is TRBJ2-3; tentatively, D is TRBD2 (6 bases). CDR3 region: CASMSGSTDTQYF. CDR3 sequence (DNA): TGTGCCAGCATGAGCGGGAGCACAGATACGCAGTATTTT.